Listed below are T cell receptor beta chains from one sample, sequenced in a study of T cell responses to AZD1222 COVID-19 vaccine. Assay: immunoSEQ multiplex PCR; the TCRdb copy retains only in-frame clones and omits some. This sample yields around 140,000 clones, of which roughly 90% are seen a single time; under 5.5% belongs to the top ten. This sample comprised peripheral blood, obtained 28 days after the second dose of the MenACWY control vaccine. These receptor sequences come from an adult who received the MenACWY meningococcal vaccine as a control. The CDR3 runs from the conserved cysteine through the conserved F or W. D genes are given only for firm matches. Size is stated for part of the rows, as once, few or many counts, or as a class when the clone is expanded.

clone_size: .
v_call: TRBV7-8
j_call: TRBJ2-1
d_call: .
cdr3_nt: TGTGCCAGCAGCTCCCTCCGCCAGGGGATCAATGAGCAGTTCTTC
cdr3_aa: CASSSLRQGINEQFF

clone_size: .
v_call: TRBV28
j_call: TRBJ1-2
d_call: .
cdr3_nt: TGTGCCAGCAGTCCACCCACAGGTATCTTGGGCTACACCTTC
cdr3_aa: CASSPPTGILGYTF

clone_size: .
v_call: TRBV7-9
j_call: TRBJ1-3
d_call: .
cdr3_nt: TGTGCCAGCAGCTTGTATTTATCCCAGGCGGCTGGAAACACCATATATTTT
cdr3_aa: CASSLYLSQAAGNTIYF

clone_size: .
v_call: TRBV28
j_call: TRBJ2-7
d_call: .
cdr3_nt: TGTGCCAGCAGTTTCGGGGGAACTTACCTCTCCTACGAGCAGTACTTC
cdr3_aa: CASSFGGTYLSYEQYF

clone_size: .
v_call: TRBV4-1
j_call: TRBJ2-7
d_call: .
cdr3_nt: TGCGCCAGCAGCCAAGGGCGACAGAGGCTTTACTCCTACGAGCAGTACTTC
cdr3_aa: CASSQGRQRLYSYEQYF

clone_size: .
v_call: TRBV28
j_call: TRBJ1-4
d_call: TRBD1
cdr3_nt: TGTGCCAGCAGTTCCGGACAGGGCTGGTCCGAAAAACTGTTTTTT
cdr3_aa: CASSSGQGWSEKLFF

clone_size: .
v_call: TRBV19
j_call: TRBJ1-3
d_call: .
cdr3_nt: TGTGCCAGTAGTATGCTCGGAAAAGGAAACACCATATATTTT
cdr3_aa: CASSMLGKGNTIYF

clone_size: .
v_call: TRBV5-1
j_call: TRBJ2-3
d_call: TRBD2
cdr3_nt: TGCGCCAGCAGCCGACTAGCTGAGAGGGCAGATACGCAGTATTTT
cdr3_aa: CASSRLAERADTQYF

clone_size: .
v_call: TRBV9
j_call: TRBJ1-4
d_call: TRBD1
cdr3_nt: TGTGCCAGCAGCTTCCGGGACAGTGCCTTTGAAAAACTGTTTTTT
cdr3_aa: CASSFRDSAFEKLFF

clone_size: .
v_call: TRBV9
j_call: TRBJ1-5
d_call: .
cdr3_nt: TGTGCCAGCAGCGGTGATCAGCCCCAGCATTTT
cdr3_aa: CASSGDQPQHF

clone_size: .
v_call: TRBV4-2
j_call: TRBJ2-7
d_call: .
cdr3_nt: TGTGCCAGCAGCCAAGAAAGGGACATAACCGGCGAGCAGTACTTC
cdr3_aa: CASSQERDITGEQYF

clone_size: .
v_call: TRBV5-1
j_call: TRBJ2-1
d_call: TRBD1
cdr3_nt: TGCGCCAGCAGCTTGGAGGGACAGCTCTACAATGAGCAGTTCTTC
cdr3_aa: CASSLEGQLYNEQFF

clone_size: .
v_call: TRBV6-5
j_call: TRBJ2-7
d_call: TRBD1
cdr3_nt: TGTGCCAGCAGTTTCAAACCCCTGGGACAGGGCCCCGAACAGTACTTC
cdr3_aa: CASSFKPLGQGPEQYF

clone_size: once
v_call: TRBV7-8
j_call: TRBJ1-3
d_call: .
cdr3_nt: TGTGCCAGCAGCTCCTCGGCGGCTCTGGGGGGAAACACCATATATTTT
cdr3_aa: CASSSSAALGGNTIYF

clone_size: .
v_call: TRBV7-8
j_call: TRBJ2-3
d_call: .
cdr3_nt: TGTGCCAGCAGCCCGCAGGGTATAGGGACAGATACGCAGTATTTT
cdr3_aa: CASSPQGIGTDTQYF

clone_size: .
v_call: TRBV24-1
j_call: TRBJ2-3
d_call: TRBD2
cdr3_nt: TGTGCCACCAGTGATTTAACCGGGACTAGCGGAGATACGCAGTATTTT
cdr3_aa: CATSDLTGTSGDTQYF

clone_size: once
v_call: TRBV6-6
j_call: TRBJ1-5
d_call: TRBD1
cdr3_nt: TGTGCCAGCGACCGACAGGGGAATCAGCCCCAGCATTTT
cdr3_aa: CASDRQGNQPQHF

clone_size: .
v_call: TRBV7-3
j_call: TRBJ2-3
d_call: .
cdr3_nt: TGTGCCAGCAGCTTAGACGGAGATACGCAGTATTTT
cdr3_aa: CASSLDGDTQYF

clone_size: few
v_call: TRBV10-1
j_call: TRBJ1-2
d_call: TRBD1
cdr3_nt: TGCGCCAGCCGCCCTCGGGACAGCTTCTATGGCTACACCTTC
cdr3_aa: CASRPRDSFYGYTF

clone_size: .
v_call: TRBV9
j_call: TRBJ1-2
d_call: TRBD1
cdr3_nt: TGTGCCAGCAGCGCAGTACGGAACCGGGACAGGGGAAATGGCTACACCTTC
cdr3_aa: CASSAVRNRDRGNGYTF

clone_size: .
v_call: TRBV7-2
j_call: TRBJ1-6
d_call: .
cdr3_nt: TGTGCCAGCAGCTTATTCAGGGTAGATTCACCCCTCCACTTT
cdr3_aa: CASSLFRVDSPLHF

clone_size: .
v_call: TRBV12-3/TRBV12-4
j_call: TRBJ1-5
d_call: .
cdr3_nt: TGTGCCAGCACTTATAGCAATCAGCCCCAGCATTTT
cdr3_aa: CASTYSNQPQHF

clone_size: .
v_call: TRBV11-2
j_call: TRBJ2-2
d_call: .
cdr3_nt: TGTGCCAGCACCCCAATCGGGGGGCGATCCACCGGGGAGCTGTTTTTT
cdr3_aa: CASTPIGGRSTGELFF

clone_size: .
v_call: TRBV7-2
j_call: TRBJ2-5
d_call: .
cdr3_nt: TGTGCCAGCAGCTTCTTAGGGGGTGAAGAGACCCAGTACTTC
cdr3_aa: CASSFLGGEETQYF

clone_size: .
v_call: TRBV6-6
j_call: TRBJ1-6
d_call: TRBD1
cdr3_nt: TGTGCCAGTCTGGGGACAGGGAGTTCACCCCTCCACTTT
cdr3_aa: CASLGTGSSPLHF

clone_size: .
v_call: TRBV5-5
j_call: TRBJ1-2
d_call: .
cdr3_nt: TGTGCCAGCAGCTTGACTATCAGGAACTATGGCTACACCTTC
cdr3_aa: CASSLTIRNYGYTF

clone_size: once
v_call: TRBV19
j_call: TRBJ1-5
d_call: TRBD1
cdr3_nt: TGTGCCAGTAGTATAACAGGGGTACTAAATCAGCCCCAGCATTTT
cdr3_aa: CASSITGVLNQPQHF

clone_size: once
v_call: TRBV9
j_call: TRBJ1-4
d_call: .
cdr3_nt: TGTGCCAGCAGCCCGGGGACCAGGGTATGGGAAAAACTGTTTTTT
cdr3_aa: CASSPGTRVWEKLFF

clone_size: .
v_call: TRBV5-1
j_call: TRBJ1-1
d_call: .
cdr3_nt: TGCGCCAGCAGCTCCGGTCCGGAGTCCACACTGAGCGCTTTCTTT
cdr3_aa: CASSSGPESTLSAFF

clone_size: .
v_call: TRBV19
j_call: TRBJ1-5
d_call: .
cdr3_nt: TGTGCCAGTAGTATAGCCCCTTCGCAGGGTAGGGGTCAGCCCCAGCATTTT
cdr3_aa: CASSIAPSQGRGQPQHF

clone_size: .
v_call: TRBV5-6
j_call: TRBJ1-5
d_call: .
cdr3_nt: TGTGCCAGCAGCGGCCGGGGCGCTAGCAATCAGCCCCAGCATTTT
cdr3_aa: CASSGRGASNQPQHF

clone_size: .
v_call: TRBV7-3
j_call: TRBJ2-1
d_call: .
cdr3_nt: TGTGCCAGCAGCTTAGCCAGGGGCAATGAGCAGTTCTTC
cdr3_aa: CASSLARGNEQFF

clone_size: .
v_call: TRBV5-6
j_call: TRBJ2-6
d_call: .
cdr3_nt: TGTGCCAGCACCGGGATCGCCGGGGCCAACGTCCTGACTTTC
cdr3_aa: CASTGIAGANVLTF

clone_size: .
v_call: TRBV7-9
j_call: TRBJ1-4
d_call: TRBD1
cdr3_nt: TGTGCCAGCAGCCGACAGGGTGCGGAAAAACTGTTTTTT
cdr3_aa: CASSRQGAEKLFF

clone_size: once
v_call: TRBV7-9
j_call: TRBJ1-4
d_call: .
cdr3_nt: TGTGCCAGCAGCTTGGGAGTCCTTTTGGGTGAAAAACTGTTTTTT
cdr3_aa: CASSLGVLLGEKLFF

clone_size: once
v_call: TRBV28
j_call: TRBJ1-1
d_call: .
cdr3_nt: TGTGCCAGCAGTTTAACTCAAACCAACACTGAAGCTTTCTTT
cdr3_aa: CASSLTQTNTEAFF

clone_size: .
v_call: TRBV7-9
j_call: TRBJ2-3
d_call: TRBD2
cdr3_nt: TGTGCCAGCAGCTTAGGGGCGGGAGCGGCAGATACGCAGTATTTT
cdr3_aa: CASSLGAGAADTQYF

clone_size: .
v_call: TRBV30
j_call: TRBJ2-7
d_call: .
cdr3_nt: TGTGCCTGGAGGGCCGCGACGCGGCTCTCCTACGAGCAGTACTTC
cdr3_aa: CAWRAATRLSYEQYF

clone_size: .
v_call: TRBV7-9
j_call: TRBJ2-3
d_call: TRBD2
cdr3_nt: TGTGCCAGCAGGATGACTAGCGGCACAGATACGCAGTATTTT
cdr3_aa: CASRMTSGTDTQYF

clone_size: .
v_call: TRBV28
j_call: TRBJ1-5
d_call: .
cdr3_nt: TGTGCCAGCAGTTTACGCTGGAACACGGGCAATCAGCCCCAGCATTTT
cdr3_aa: CASSLRWNTGNQPQHF

clone_size: .
v_call: TRBV14
j_call: TRBJ2-2
d_call: .
cdr3_nt: TGTGCCAGCAGACCGGGACTTCTAAACACCGGGGAGCTGTTTTTT
cdr3_aa: CASRPGLLNTGELFF

clone_size: .
v_call: TRBV3-1/TRBV3-2
j_call: TRBJ2-7
d_call: .
cdr3_nt: TGTGCCAGCAGCCAACAGGGTGTGGGCTACGAGCAGTACTTC
cdr3_aa: CASSQQGVGYEQYF

clone_size: .
v_call: TRBV18
j_call: TRBJ2-7
d_call: .
cdr3_nt: TGTGCCAGCTCGCAGGCGGACAGCTACGAGCAGTACTTC
cdr3_aa: CASSQADSYEQYF

clone_size: .
v_call: TRBV4-3
j_call: TRBJ2-5
d_call: TRBD2
cdr3_nt: TGCGCCAGCAGCCAAGGACTAGCGGGGGGTCAAGAGACCCAGTACTTC
cdr3_aa: CASSQGLAGGQETQYF

clone_size: .
v_call: TRBV7-8
j_call: TRBJ1-1
d_call: .
cdr3_nt: TGTGCCAGCGGACGAGGCGCCGAGGTAGCTTTCTTT
cdr3_aa: CASGRGAEVAFF

clone_size: .
v_call: TRBV7-2
j_call: TRBJ1-2
d_call: .
cdr3_nt: TGTGCCAGCAGCTTACAAAACTCTAACTATGGCTACACCTTC
cdr3_aa: CASSLQNSNYGYTF

clone_size: .
v_call: TRBV3-1/TRBV3-2
j_call: TRBJ2-3
d_call: TRBD2
cdr3_nt: TGTGCCAGCAGCCAAGTACCTAGCGGAACAGATACGCAGTATTTT
cdr3_aa: CASSQVPSGTDTQYF

clone_size: .
v_call: TRBV12-3/TRBV12-4
j_call: TRBJ1-2
d_call: .
cdr3_nt: TGTGCCAGCAGTCTCCTTGGGGGTTATACCTTC
cdr3_aa: CASSLLGGYTF

clone_size: once
v_call: TRBV4-3
j_call: TRBJ1-1
d_call: .
cdr3_nt: TGCGCCAGCAGCCGTAACACTGAAGCTTTCTTT
cdr3_aa: CASSRNTEAFF

clone_size: .
v_call: TRBV5-4
j_call: TRBJ2-7
d_call: .
cdr3_nt: TGTGCCAGCAGCCGTCGGGAATGGTACCCATCCTACGAGCAGTACTTC
cdr3_aa: CASSRREWYPSYEQYF

clone_size: .
v_call: TRBV19
j_call: TRBJ1-2
d_call: .
cdr3_nt: TGTGCCAGTATCTTGGTAGGTTCAAGGAATGGCTACACCTTC
cdr3_aa: CASILVGSRNGYTF

clone_size: .
v_call: TRBV11-3
j_call: TRBJ2-1
d_call: .
cdr3_nt: TGTGCCAGCAGCGACGGACTATCCGGACAGTTCTTC
cdr3_aa: CASSDGLSGQFF

clone_size: .
v_call: TRBV21-1
j_call: TRBJ1-2
d_call: .
cdr3_nt: TGTGCCAGCAGCAAAGACCCGGAGTTGGGCAACTATGGCTACACCTTC
cdr3_aa: CASSKDPELGNYGYTF

clone_size: .
v_call: TRBV11-2
j_call: TRBJ2-1
d_call: TRBD2
cdr3_nt: TGTGCCAGCAGCCCGGGACTAGCGGGAGGGCCCTCCTACAATGAGCAGTTCTTC
cdr3_aa: CASSPGLAGGPSYNEQFF

clone_size: .
v_call: TRBV6-5
j_call: TRBJ1-2
d_call: .
cdr3_nt: TGTGCCAGCAGTTACGACCGGAACTATGGCTACACCTTC
cdr3_aa: CASSYDRNYGYTF

clone_size: .
v_call: TRBV10-3
j_call: TRBJ1-5
d_call: .
cdr3_nt: TGTGCGGGAAGAACAGAGCCCAATCAGCCCCAGCATTTT
cdr3_aa: CAGRTEPNQPQHF